The 32 T cell receptor beta chains below come from one sample, sequenced in a study of post-analysis software for immune sequencing data. Study findings and constraints: In patients, TRBV5-6, TRBV5-1 and TRBV20-1 belonged to several TRBV segments found more frequently than in controls.

These receptors lack a known antigen. Unique molecular identifiers were present in the TCR beta cDNA libraries. Via MiXCR, TCRdb re-called the PCR reads, giving one row per CDR3 protein. The sample lists under 650,000 distinct CDR3 sequences, 40% to 50% seen once, with around 1.7% in the top ten. The sequenced sample consisted of blood. All receptors come from a girl aged 5 to 17 with multiple sclerosis.

The chain uses TRBV20-1 and TRBJ1-6; TRBD1 is a possible D gene (6 bases). This CDR3 is built from 14 residues. The germline CDR1 and CDR2 sequences are DFQATT and SNEGSKA (reference sequence). V lost 3 bases, J lost 2 bases, and 8 bases lay in between. CDR3 nucleotide sequence: TGCAGTGCTAGGGGGGCCCCCTATAATTCACCCCTCCACTTT. It encodes CSARGAPYNSPLHF.

The sample holds a few counts of this clonotype. The chain is built from TRBV9 and TRBJ2-5; 7 bases are shared with TRBD2. Germline V gene lookup returns CDR1 SGDLS and CDR2 YYNGEE. The junction had 6 bases not matched to a gene; V was cut back by 5 bases and J by 2 bases. The CDR3 spans 14 residues. The CDR3 loop reads CASSFSGYQETQYF. The CDR3 coding sequence is TGTGCCAGCAGTTTTAGCGGGTATCAAGAGACCCAGTACTTC. Supplemented by reference TRBV9 and TRBJ2-5, the full variable domain reads DSGVTQTPKHLITATGQRVTLRCSPRSGDLSVYWYQQSLDQGLQFLIQYYNGEERAKGNILERFSAQQFPDLHSELNLSSLELGDSALYFCASSFSGYQETQYFGPGTRLLVL.

The J gene is TRBJ1-5, the V gene TRBV20-1, with 7 bases fitting TRBD1. Germline CDR1 reads DFQATT; CDR2 reads SNEGSKA (reference sequence). The CDR3 totals 12 residues. With V trimmed by 6 bases and J by 7 bases, 6 bases remained unmatched. In DNA, the CDR3 is TGCAGTGCGAAGACAGGGATGCAGCCCCAGCATTTT. Protein sequence: CSAKTGMQPQHF.

V gene TRBV18 combines with J gene TRBJ2-5; no clear D gene. In germline, CDR1 is KGHSH, CDR2 LQKENI. Trimming took 2 bases from V and 4 from J, leaving 11 bases between them. CDR3 length: 14 residues. This CDR3 is CASSPKFGSETQYF. CDR3 DNA: TGTGCCAGCTCACCAAAATTTGGGTCAGAGACCCAGTACTTC. Full variable domain (missing parts from reference TRBV18 and TRBJ2-5): NAGVMQNPRHLVRRRGQEARLRCSPMKGHSHVYWYRQLPEEGLKFMVYLQKENIIDESGMPKERFSAEFPKEGPSILRIQQVVRGDSAAYFCASSPKFGSETQYFGPGTRLLVL.

The V call is TRBV12-3 or TRBV12-4, the J call TRBJ1-2; D unclear. V was clipped by 5 bases and J by 9 bases, with 28 bases between them. The CDR3 extends over 17 amino acids. Written as DNA, the CDR3 is TGTGCCAGCAGTCCCTTTCTCGGAGGCAGCATAACTATGCGCTACACCTTC. Amino acid sequence: CASSPFLGGSITMRYTF.

The V call is TRBV12-3 or TRBV12-4, the J call TRBJ2-3; D unresolved. The CDR3 length is 15 residues. Trimming removed 5 bases from V and 2 bases from J, with 14 bases in between. The DNA for the CDR3 is TGTGCCAGCAGTCGCCTAGAAATCGCCACAGATACGCAGTATTTT. Translation gives CASSRLEIATDTQYF.

This clonotype has a handful of counts. This chain uses TRBV12-3 or TRBV12-4 with TRBJ1-1; D remains ambiguous. V was cut by 3 bases and J by 6 bases, with 8 bases left in between. The CDR3 extends over 12 amino acids. The CDR3 nucleotides read TGTGCCAGCAGTTTGAACGGTCCTGAAGCTTTCTTT. Its translation: CASSLNGPEAFF.

There are a few counts of this clonotype. Here the CDR3 reads CASSGPGAGGDTQYF. The CDR3 bases are TGCGCCAGCAGTGGGCCCGGGGCAGGAGGAGATACGCAGTATTTT. The J gene is TRBJ2-3, the V gene TRBV10-2; TRBD1 or TRBD2 may be the D gene (5 bases each). Deletions cut 4 bases from V and 5 bases from J, with 16 bases between. CDR1 is WSHSY and CDR2 is SAAADI in the germline V gene. CDR3 length: 15 residues.

This chain links TRBV20-1 with TRBJ1-2; 9 nucleotides line up with TRBD1. This CDR3 is built from 14 residues. Germline lookup yields CDR1 DFQATT and CDR2 SNEGSKA (reference sequence). The trim removed 3 bases at V and 3 bases at J, leaving 5 bases unmatched. This CDR3 reads CSARSRDRDYGYTF. The CDR3 DNA follows: TGCAGTGCTAGGAGCCGGGACAGGGACTATGGCTACACCTTC.

This clonotype has more than one count but fewer than ten. The V gene is TRBV27, the J gene TRBJ2-1, with TRBD2 identical over 10 bases. J gave up 0 bases and V 5 bases, and 13 bases lay outside the gene matches. This CDR3 is 19 amino acids long. Germline-derived CDR1 and CDR2 are MNHEY and SMNVEV (reference sequence). This CDR3 is CASSPELAGAPGSYNEQFF. Written as DNA, the CDR3 is TGTGCCAGCAGTCCCGAGCTAGCGGGAGCTCCTGGCTCCTACAATGAGCAGTTCTTC.

The chain is built from TRBV4-1 and TRBJ2-7; D is unclear. With 4 bases removed from V and 4 bases from J, the gap between germline ends came to 11 bases. Germline V gene data show CDR1 as MGHRA and CDR2 as YSYEKL. The CDR3 has 13 residues. The CDR3 nucleotides read TGCGCCAGCAGCCCTAATCCTGAGTACGAGCAGTACTTC. Translating it yields CASSPNPEYEQYF.

The sample holds one count of this clonotype. The chain employs TRBV29-1 and TRBJ2-1, with 9 nucleotides matching TRBD2. The CDR3 is 13 amino acids. Germline V gives CDR1 SQVTM, CDR2 ANQGSEA. V dropped 3 bases and J dropped 10; count of bases not matched to a gene: 7. CDR3 in DNA: TGCAGCGTTGAGGGCGGGGGGGCATCCGAGCAGTTCTTC. This gives the protein CSVEGGGASEQFF.

The chain is built from TRBV11-3 and TRBJ1-1; a weak D match, TRBD1 (6 bases). The CDR3 totals 13 residues. V dropped 5 bases and J dropped 4 bases, with 11 bases sitting between them. Germline-derived CDR1 and CDR2 are SGHNT and YENEEA. The CDR3 DNA is TGTGCCAGCAGCCGCGGACAGCCCACTGAAGCTTTCTTT. As protein: CASSRGQPTEAFF.

The rearrangement joins TRBV12-3 or TRBV12-4 to TRBJ1-5, with D perhaps TRBD1 (5 bases). Trimming cost V 1 base and J 9 bases, with 16 bases left between them. This CDR3 comprises 15 residues. The CDR3: CASSLGPQGEGPQHF. In DNA form, the CDR3 reads TGTGCCAGCAGTTTAGGGCCCCAGGGTGAAGGGCCCCAGCATTTT.

This clonotype was seen more than once but under ten times. The rearrangement joins TRBV5-1 to TRBJ2-5, with 7 bases that match TRBD1. CDR1 SGHRS and CDR2 YFSETQ come from the germline V gene. V lost 4 bases to trimming and J lost 2 bases; unmatched junction nucleotides: 5. The CDR3 covers 14 residues. The CDR3 coding sequence is TGCGCCAGCAGCCCACCACAGGGGCAAGAGACCCAGTACTTC. Its translation: CASSPPQGQETQYF. Full variable domain (outside the CDR3, taken from reference TRBV5-1 and TRBJ2-5): KAGVTQTPRYLIKTRGQQVTLSCSPISGHRSVSWYQQTPGQGLQFLFEYFSETQRNKGNFPGRFSGRQFSNSRSEMNVSTLELGDSALYLCASSPPQGQETQYFGPGTRLLVL.

This clonotype was observed a few times. The CDR3, as DNA: TGTGCCAGCAGCGTTCAGGGGACAGGTAGTGCAGATACGCAGTATTTT. This gives the protein CASSVQGTGSADTQYF. The V and J genes are TRBV7-2 and TRBJ2-3; TRBD1 matches at 8 bases. V was clipped by 5 bases and J by 4 bases; unmatched bases: 11. The CDR3 is 16 amino acids. Germline CDR1 reads SGHTA; CDR2 reads FQGNSA.

V gene TRBV30 combines with J gene TRBJ1-5; TRBD1 aligns across 7 bases. The germline V gene encodes CDR1 GTSNPN and CDR2 SVGIG (reference sequence). This CDR3 contains 13 residues. The trim removed 5 bases at V and 3 bases at J, leaving 4 bases unmatched. CDR3 loop: CAWATGVNQPQHF. The CDR3 DNA follows: TGTGCCTGGGCCACAGGGGTCAATCAGCCCCAGCATTTT.

The chain links TRBV13 to TRBJ1-1, with a possible D match to TRBD1 (5 bases). Trimming left V 1 base short and J 1 base short, with 16 bases between. The CDR3 totals 17 residues. Germline CDR1 and CDR2: PRHDT and FYEKMQ (reference sequence). DNA of the CDR3: TGTGCCAGCAGCTTAGAGGCCAGGGAGGTCGGGAACACTGAAGCTTTCTTT. As protein: CASSLEAREVGNTEAFF.

This clonotype has a handful of counts. This chain joins TRBV11-2 and TRBJ2-7, with 8 bases fitting TRBD1. Germline assignment: CDR1 SGHAT and CDR2 FQNNGV. This CDR3 spans 15 amino acids. The V segment lost 2 bases and the J segment 0 bases; nucleotides outside the gene matches: 3. The CDR3: CASSLTQGGSYEQYF. For the CDR3, the DNA is TGTGCCAGCAGCTTAACACAGGGGGGCTCCTACGAGCAGTACTTC.

The rearrangement joins TRBV6-1 to TRBJ1-2; no clear D. Germline loops: CDR1 MNHNS, CDR2 SASEGT. CDR3 length equals 12 residues. V lost 2 bases, J lost 8 bases, and 9 bases lay in between. This chain's CDR3 is CASSESVGGYTF. The CDR3 nucleotides read TGTGCCAGCAGTGAATCTGTGGGGGGCTACACCTTC.

V gene TRBV20-1 combines with J gene TRBJ2-3; 7 bases agree with TRBD2. V shed 2 bases and J 3 bases; nucleotides not matched to a gene: 11. Germline V gene sequence: CDR1 DFQATT, CDR2 SNEGSKA (reference sequence). The CDR3 contains 16 residues. In DNA form, the CDR3 reads TGCAGTGCTAGACCAACGGGGGGAGGCACAACAGATACGCAGTATTTT. Its translation: CSARPTGGGTTDTQYF.

This clonotype has a handful of counts. The chain is built from TRBV12-3 or TRBV12-4 and TRBJ1-5; D is ambiguous. Trimming removed 1 base from V and 1 base from J, with 5 bases in between. There are 14 residues in the CDR3. As DNA, the CDR3 is TGTGCCAGCAGTTTAGGGATCAGCAATCAGCCCCAGCATTTT. Translation gives CASSLGISNQPQHF.

This chain links TRBV20-1 with TRBJ2-1; tentative D call: TRBD2 (5 bases). V was pared by 7 bases and J by 6 bases, with 10 bases between. Looked up from germline, CDR1 is DFQATT and CDR2 is SNEGSKA (reference sequence). The CDR3 is made up of 11 amino acids. The CDR3 bases are TGCAGTGGGGAGTATCGCAATGAGCAGTTCTTC. This codes for CSGEYRNEQFF.

The chain carries TRBV15 and TRBJ2-5; the D gene could be TRBD1 or TRBD2 (5 bases each). Germline CDR1 reads LNHNV; CDR2 reads YYDKDF (reference sequence). Deletions cut 0 bases from V and 11 bases from J, with 16 bases between. The length of the CDR3 is 14 residues. The CDR3 here is CATSRDYRGVEQYF. The CDR3 nucleotides read TGTGCCACCAGCAGAGATTATAGGGGAGTGGAGCAGTACTTC.

V gene TRBV30 combines with J gene TRBJ1-2, with a possible D match to TRBD1 (5 bases). V dropped 5 bases and J dropped 8 bases, with 24 bases sitting between them. The CDR3 is made up of 15 amino acids. Looked up from germline, CDR1 is GTSNPN and CDR2 is SVGIG (reference sequence). CDR3: CAWDGTNGGLVGYTF. DNA of the CDR3: TGTGCCTGGGATGGGACCAACGGTGGTTTGGTGGGCTACACCTTC.

This clonotype was observed a handful of times. The chain's CDR3 is CASSQVQGADYEQYF. The DNA of the CDR3 is TGCGCCAGCAGCCAAGTCCAGGGGGCGGACTACGAGCAGTACTTC. The J gene is TRBJ2-7, the V gene TRBV4-1; TRBD1 matches at 8 bases. This CDR3 has 15 amino acids. V lost 1 base to trimming and J lost 3 bases; unmatched junction nucleotides: 5. Germline V lookup: CDR1 MGHRA, CDR2 YSYEKL.

The rearrangement links TRBV7-8 to TRBJ2-7; 7 bases line up with TRBD2. This CDR3 has 15 amino acids. Trimming took 1 base from V and 2 from J; bases not matched to a gene: 5. The germline CDR1 and CDR2 sequences are SGHVS and FQNEAQ. CDR3 in amino acids: CASSLGEGRAYEQYF. CDR3 bases: TGTGCCAGCAGCTTAGGGGAGGGCCGGGCCTACGAGCAGTACTTC.

A word on this clonotype: Germline and junction disagree at one end, which may indicate a read error. The chain recombines TRBV29-1 with TRBJ2-6; 10 nucleotides match TRBD1. Germline V gives CDR1 SQVTM, CDR2 ANQGSEA. This CDR3 comprises 14 residues. The CDR3 bases are TGCAGCGTGCGGGACAGGGGTCCCTCCAACGCCCTGACTTTC. Encoded protein: CSVRDRGPSNALTF.

This clonotype has ten or more counts. The V gene is TRBV5-1, the J gene TRBJ2-5; the match to TRBD2 covers 11 bases. Germline trimming cut 4 bases from V and 5 bases from J; bases unmatched to any gene: 4. The germline gives CDR1 SGHRS, CDR2 YFSETQ. The CDR3 covers 14 residues. The CDR3 region is CASSPGTSGETQYF. The CDR3 DNA is TGCGCCAGCAGCCCCGGGACTAGCGGTGAGACCCAGTACTTC.

The V call is TRBV29-1, the J call TRBJ2-1, with TRBD2 as a possible D gene (5 bases). This CDR3 comprises 11 residues. With 4 bases removed from V and 7 bases from J, the gap between germline ends came to 8 bases. Germline V gene lookup returns CDR1 SQVTM and CDR2 ANQGSEA. CDR3 nucleotide sequence: TGCAGCGTTGTCGGGGAGAATGAGCAGTTCTTC. This codes for CSVVGENEQFF.

A few counts support this clonotype. The chain couples TRBV27 to TRBJ2-5, with unresolved D. The germline V gene encodes CDR1 MNHEY and CDR2 SMNVEV (reference sequence). The CDR3 is made up of 14 amino acids. V lost 4 bases, J lost 5 bases, and 14 bases lay in between. CDR3 protein: CASSSTAGYETQYF. DNA of the CDR3: TGTGCCAGCAGTTCGACGGCCGGGTACGAGACCCAGTACTTC.

The chain joins TRBV4-1 to TRBJ2-3, with a weak D call TRBD2 (6 bases). CDR1 and CDR2 from the germline V gene are MGHRA and YSYEKL. V was shortened by 3 bases and J by 1 base, with 11 bases between the two germline ends. This CDR3 region has 15 residues. The CDR3 coding sequence is TGCGCCAGCAGCCATCCGGGACTCCGCACAGATACGCAGTATTTT. Protein: CASSHPGLRTDTQYF.